This passage covers 5 T cell receptor beta chains from one sample sequenced in a study of cytotoxic CD8 clonotypes in ibrutinib-treated CLL. Profiled with immunoSEQ multiplex PCR; TCRdb holds only in-frame clones, not every one. The table includes fewer than 200,000 clones, 70% to 85% detected once. The specimen comprised PBMCs, sampled after 24 months of ibrutinib treatment. The receptors derive from a human donor with chronic lymphocytic leukemia.

The chain carries TRBV18 and TRBJ2-3; no reliable D call. V lost 3 bases and J 4 bases, leaving 17 bases between the germline ends. CDR1 is KGHSH and CDR2 is LQKENI in the germline V gene. The CDR3 consists of 16 residues. In DNA form, the CDR3 reads TGTGCCAGCTCACCCCGGCCAGGAGAAGTCGCAGATACGCAGTATTTT. This gives the protein CASSPRPGEVADTQYF.

The chain couples TRBV11-2 to TRBJ2-5; a weak D match, TRBD2 (5 bases). Germline V gives CDR1 SGHAT, CDR2 FQNNGV. This CDR3 has 16 amino acids. V lost 3 bases and J 4 bases, leaving 18 bases between the germline ends. The CDR3 loop reads CASSFPRGPGIETQYF. CDR3 coding DNA: TGTGCCAGCAGCTTCCCTAGAGGGCCTGGGATAGAGACCCAGTACTTC.

The J gene is TRBJ2-7, the V gene TRBV5-8, with D unresolved. Trimming stripped 0 bases from V and 2 bases from J, with 9 bases between. The CDR3 length is 14 residues. CDR1 and CDR2 from the germline V gene are SGHTS and YDEGEE. The chain's CDR3 is CASSLDVAAYEQYF. The DNA for the CDR3 is TGTGCCAGCAGCTTGGATGTGGCAGCCTACGAGCAGTACTTC.

V usage is TRBV4-1 and J usage is TRBJ1-1; unclear D gene. Germline V gene lookup returns CDR1 MGHRA and CDR2 YSYEKL. The CDR3 spans 14 residues. Trimming pared 2 bases from V and 4 bases from J, leaving 11 bases between. CDR3 protein: CASSQPLVITEAFF. CDR3 in DNA: TGCGCCAGCAGCCAACCCCTGGTCATCACTGAAGCTTTCTTT.

Of note for this clone: Other DNA sequences of this sample code for an identical CDR3. The rearrangement links TRBV5-1 to TRBJ2-7; TRBD2 might be the D (6 bases). Per the germline V gene, CDR1 is SGHRS and CDR2 is YFSETQ. The CDR3 is 14 amino acids. V lost 0 bases, J lost 4 bases, and 11 bases lay in between. The CDR3 DNA reads TGCGCCAGCAGCTTGGCGGGGAGGTCTTACGAGCAGTACTTC. It encodes CASSLAGRSYEQYF.